What follows describes a single T cell receptor beta chain. Its antigen remains unidentified. These data come from a study of vaccination effects on CD4 cells after COVID-19. Points from the study as a whole: The study had few convalescent patients and no early post-infection timepoints.

Sequencing in the ViraFEST assay came after antigen-specific CD4+ T cells had been expanded with viral peptide pools, which were used to stimulate PBMC. Isolating CD4+ T cells followed approximately 11 days of culture. Nucleocapsid antibodies were negative in the vaccine recipients, who had never had SARS-CoV-2 infection. On both days 3 and 7, half of the culture medium was replaced with IL-2 medium. Data came from immunoSEQ multiplex PCR; TCRdb stores just in-frame clones and leaves some out. This sample has 73,000 or so clones, with 78% found just once. There are 13 residues in the CDR3. Trimming removed 8 bases at V and 1 base at J, with 10 bases between. CDR1 and CDR2 (germline): SGHNT, YENEEA.

The input for sequencing was CD4+ T cells from PBMCs cultured with SARS-CoV-2 spike peptides, taken before COVID-19 vaccination. This chain uses TRBV11-3 with TRBJ2-3; D is possibly TRBD2 (6 bases). This clonotype was obtained from a human donor who received a COVID-19 vaccine. CDR3 residues: CASGRGGTDTQYF. CDR3 coding DNA: TGTGCCAGCGGGCGGGGTGGCACAGATACGCAGTATTTT. The variable domain in full, with the rest retrieved from reference TRBV11-3 and TRBJ2-3, is EAGVVQSPRYKIIEKKQPVAFWCNPISGHNTLYWYLQNLGQGPELLIRYENEEAVDDSQLPKDRFSAERLKGVDSTLKIQPAELGDSAVYLCASGRGGTDTQYFGPGTRLTVL.